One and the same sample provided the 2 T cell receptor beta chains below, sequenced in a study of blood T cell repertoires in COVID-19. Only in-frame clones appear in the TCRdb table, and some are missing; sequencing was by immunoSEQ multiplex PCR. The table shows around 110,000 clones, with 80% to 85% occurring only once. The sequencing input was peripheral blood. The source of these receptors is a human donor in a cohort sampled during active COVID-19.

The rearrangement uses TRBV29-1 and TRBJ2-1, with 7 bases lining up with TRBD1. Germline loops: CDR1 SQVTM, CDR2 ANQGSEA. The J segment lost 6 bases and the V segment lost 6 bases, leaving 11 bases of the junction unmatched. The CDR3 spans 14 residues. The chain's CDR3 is CSVGRQGRGNEQFF. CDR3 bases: TGCAGCGTGGGACGACAGGGTCGAGGCAATGAGCAGTTCTTC.

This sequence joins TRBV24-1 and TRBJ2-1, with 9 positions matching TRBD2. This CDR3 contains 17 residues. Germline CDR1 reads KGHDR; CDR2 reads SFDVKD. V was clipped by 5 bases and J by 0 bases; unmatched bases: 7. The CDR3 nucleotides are TGTGCCACCAGTGGCCTGACTAGCGGAAGCTCCTACAATGAGCAGTTCTTC. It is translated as CATSGLTSGSSYNEQFF.